These T cell receptor beta chains were read from a single sample in a study of cytomegalovirus exposure and HLA in healthy donors. Produced via immunoSEQ multiplex PCR; TCRdb's table is partial and in-frame only. Of 150,000 or so clones detected, 75% to 85% appear once; the ten largest clones hold 4% to 5%. The sample taken for sequencing was PBMCs. Receptors originate from a woman between 18 and 29 years old in good health and CMV-seropositive. The CDR3 runs from the conserved cysteine through the conserved F or W. A D gene is named only where the DNA matches it firmly. Part of the rows lack a size; the others show once, few, many or a class for expanded clones.

TRBV27	NA	NA	TRBJ1-1	CASSLGGASTEAFF	TGTGCCAGCAGTTTAGGGGGGGCGAGCACTGAAGCTTTCTTT
TRBV7-2	TRBD2	NA	TRBJ2-1	CASSPRRSSGGYEQFF	TGTGCCAGCAGCCCGAGGAGGTCTAGCGGGGGCTATGAGCAGTTCTTC
TRBV18	NA	few	TRBJ2-2	CASSPLGSTGELFF	TGTGCCAGCTCACCACTTGGGAGTACCGGGGAGCTGTTTTTT
TRBV7-8	NA	NA	TRBJ1-5	CASSLVGQRGEPQHF	TGTGCCAGCAGCTTAGTCGGACAGCGAGGGGAGCCCCAGCATTTT
TRBV6-5	NA	NA	TRBJ1-5	CASSEGADNQPQHF	TGTGCCAGCAGTGAAGGGGCAGACAATCAGCCCCAGCATTTT
TRBV9	TRBD2	NA	TRBJ2-3	CASSGGGINTDTQYF	TGTGCCAGCAGCGGGGGGGGAATAAACACAGATACGCAGTATTTT
TRBV19	TRBD1	NA	TRBJ1-2	CASRTGDGYTF	TGTGCCAGTAGGACAGGGGACGGCTACACCTTC
TRBV7-9	TRBD1	NA	TRBJ2-3	CASRRDRGVADTQYF	TGTGCCAGCAGACGAGACAGGGGGGTAGCAGATACGCAGTATTTT
TRBV19	NA	NA	TRBJ1-1	CASSIAGLITEAFF	TGTGCCAGTAGTATTGCAGGGTTGATCACTGAAGCTTTCTTT
TRBV25-1	NA	NA	TRBJ2-6	CATTTEAGANVLTF	TGTGCCACCACAACAGAAGCTGGGGCCAACGTCCTGACTTTC
TRBV29-1	TRBD2	NA	TRBJ2-1	CSPSRILSGGEYNEQFF	TGCAGCCCTAGCCGTATTCTTAGCGGGGGGGAGTACAATGAGCAGTTCTTC
TRBV6-6	TRBD2	NA	TRBJ2-7	CASSYFTSGMNEQYF	TGTGCCAGCAGTTACTTTACTAGCGGGATGAACGAGCAGTACTTC
TRBV7-2	NA	NA	TRBJ2-7	CASSLLPLADYEQYF	TGTGCCAGCAGCTTATTGCCCCTGGCGGACTACGAGCAGTACTTC
TRBV30	TRBD1	NA	TRBJ2-7	CAWSTPGQGAYEQYF	TGTGCCTGGAGTACCCCGGGACAGGGAGCCTACGAGCAGTACTTC
TRBV4-2	TRBD1	once	TRBJ2-1	CASSQARGSTNEQFF	TGTGCCAGCAGCCAAGCCAGGGGGAGCACAAATGAGCAGTTCTTC
TRBV30	TRBD1	NA	TRBJ2-7	CAWSGHRDREEVVPYEQYF	TGTGCCTGGTCCGGGCACCGGGACAGGGAAGAGGTGGTGCCCTACGAGCAGTACTTC
TRBV15	TRBD1	NA	TRBJ1-2	CATSRDATGQLGDYGYTF	TGTGCCACCAGCAGAGATGCTACGGGACAGTTAGGGGACTATGGCTACACCTTC
TRBV4-1	TRBD1	NA	TRBJ2-2	CASSQGQGGTGELFF	TGCGCCAGCAGCCAGGGACAGGGAGGCACCGGGGAGCTGTTTTTT